The 16 T cell receptor beta chains given below trace back to one sample, sequenced in a study of T cell responses to AZD1222 COVID-19 vaccine. TCRdb's table, derived via immunoSEQ multiplex PCR, lists solely in-frame clones and lacks some. The data contain approximately 67,000 clones, roughly 90% of them singletons. The sample consisted of peripheral blood, taken on day 0 of AZD1222 vaccination. All receptors derive from an adult in good health.

This clone was recorded a few times. This chain joins TRBV2 and TRBJ1-1, with TRBD1 matching 7 bases. The CDR3 runs 15 residues. J lost 3 bases, V lost 5 bases, and 9 bases had no gene match. Germline V CDR1 and CDR2: SNHLY, FYNNEI. The CDR3 is CASSRSTGAHTEAFF. The CDR3, as DNA: TGTGCCAGCAGTCGATCTACAGGGGCACACACTGAAGCTTTCTTT.

The rearrangement uses TRBV18 and TRBJ1-2, with D perhaps TRBD1 (5 bases). V lost 3 bases to trimming and J lost 2 bases, with 22 bases between them. This CDR3 spans 18 amino acids. Germline V CDR1 and CDR2: KGHSH, LQKENI. CDR3 residues: CASSPANYRSWGNYGYTF. CDR3 bases: TGTGCCAGCTCACCGGCTAACTACAGGTCTTGGGGGAACTATGGCTACACCTTC.

Only a few counts were recorded for this clone. The rearrangement uses TRBV7-2 and TRBJ1-2, with 7 positions matching TRBD1. Germline assignment: CDR1 SGHTA and CDR2 FQGNSA. The CDR3 loop spans 16 amino acids. V shed 1 base and J 2 bases; nucleotides not matched to a gene: 7. The CDR3 region has the DNA TGTGCCAGCAGCTTAGGGGATAGGGGACAGAACTATGGCTACACCTTC. Its translation: CASSLGDRGQNYGYTF.

This chain joins TRBV18 and TRBJ2-1, with 7 bases matching TRBD1. The CDR3 contains 16 residues. Germline V gene lookup returns CDR1 KGHSH and CDR2 LQKENI. The V segment lost 2 bases and the J segment 0 bases; nucleotides outside the gene matches: 4. The DNA of the CDR3 is TGTGCCAGCTCACCAAACAGGGGCGACTCCTACAATGAGCAGTTCTTC. Protein sequence: CASSPNRGDSYNEQFF.

The gene calls are TRBV5-1 and TRBJ2-7, with 8 bases that match TRBD2. The trim removed 4 bases at V and 1 base at J, leaving 7 bases unmatched. This CDR3 contains 15 residues. The germline V gene encodes CDR1 SGHRS and CDR2 YFSETQ. CDR3 sequence: CASSISGATSYEQYF. DNA of the CDR3: TGCGCCAGCAGCATTAGCGGGGCCACTTCCTACGAGCAGTACTTC.

As for this clone: Mismatch with germline at one junction end may stem from a read error. The chain uses TRBV28 and TRBJ2-3; 13 bases agree with TRBD2. CDR1 is MDHEN, CDR2 SYDVKM, per germline. CDR3 length: 11 residues. For the CDR3, the DNA is TGTGCCAGCAGTTTTGGACTAGCGGGAGTTTTT. Its translation: CASSFGLAGVF.

The gene calls are TRBV9 and TRBJ2-7; a possible D gene is TRBD2 (7 bases). Trimming shortened V by 4 bases and J by 0 bases, and 14 bases separated the two germline ends. The CDR3 contains 15 residues. Germline V gene data show CDR1 as SGDLS and CDR2 as YYNGEE. The CDR3 is CASSFLADSSYEQYF. The CDR3 bases are TGTGCCAGCAGCTTTCTAGCGGACAGCTCCTACGAGCAGTACTTC.

This chain joins TRBV18 and TRBJ1-1, with 9 bases matching TRBD1. V shed 6 bases, J shed 6 bases, and the junction held 5 bases outside the gene matches. The CDR3 totals 13 residues. Germline values: CDR1 KGHSH, CDR2 LQKENI. CDR3 protein: CASSRDRESEAFF. In nucleotides, the CDR3 is TGTGCCAGCTCCCGGGACAGGGAGTCTGAAGCTTTCTTT.

The chain uses TRBV29-1 and TRBJ2-5; D is ambiguous. The CDR3 runs 10 residues. V shed 4 bases and J shed 5 bases, with 5 bases lying between them. Germline CDR1 is SQVTM and CDR2 is ANQGSEA. CDR3 region: CSVGPETQYF. The CDR3 nucleotides read TGCAGCGTTGGTCCGGAGACCCAGTACTTC.

The chain uses TRBV11-2 and TRBJ1-1, with D uncertain. V lost 3 bases and J lost 11, with 16 bases in between. The CDR3 covers 13 residues. CDR1 SGHAT and CDR2 FQNNGV come from the germline V gene. The CDR3 region is CASSFYGDPKAFF. The CDR3 DNA reads as TGTGCCAGCAGCTTCTATGGGGATCCCAAGGCTTTCTTT.

This chain connects TRBV7-6 to TRBJ1-1; TRBD1 matches 9 bases. V was clipped by 4 bases and J by 10 bases; unmatched bases: 13. Germline CDR1 SGHVS, CDR2 FNYEAQ. The CDR3 is 15 amino acids. The CDR3 DNA reads as TGTGCCAGCAGCTCAGAAACCGGGACAGGGTCTTCAGCTTTCTTT. As protein: CASSSETGTGSSAFF. Full variable domain (missing parts from reference TRBV7-6 and TRBJ1-1): GAGVSQSPRYKVTKRGQDVALRCDPISGHVSLYWYRQALGQGPEFLTYFNYEAQQDKSGLPNDRFSAERPEGSISTLTIQRTEQRDSAMYRCASSSETGTGSSAFFGQGTRLTVV.

V usage is TRBV7-9 and J usage is TRBJ1-5; D remains unclear. This CDR3 region has 12 residues. Trimming removed 5 bases from V and 4 bases from J, with 6 bases in between. The germline gives CDR1 SEHNR, CDR2 FQNEAQ (reference sequence). CDR3 amino acids: CASSLINQPQHF. DNA of the CDR3: TGTGCCAGCAGCCTCATTAATCAGCCCCAGCATTTT.

This chain joins TRBV11-1 and TRBJ2-2, with D unclear. The V gene's germline CDR1 is SGHAT and CDR2 FQDESV (reference sequence). V was cut by 0 bases and J by 1 base, with 9 bases left in between. CDR3 length: 16 residues. The DNA of the CDR3 is TGTGCCAGCAGCTTAGCTACCCGCGTGAACACCGGGGAGCTGTTTTTT. Translation: CASSLATRVNTGELFF.

This clone was detected a few times. The V call is TRBV14, the J call TRBJ2-1; D gene uncertain. The germline V gene encodes CDR1 SGHDN and CDR2 FVKESK. V was trimmed by 0 bases and J by 3 bases, leaving 9 bases between them. The CDR3 contains 15 residues. The CDR3 sequence is CASSQDSQFYNEQFF. DNA for the CDR3: TGTGCCAGCAGCCAAGATAGCCAGTTCTACAATGAGCAGTTCTTC.

This chain uses TRBV20-1 with TRBJ1-5; D might be TRBD1 (6 bases). Germline CDR1 and CDR2: DFQATT and SNEGSKA (reference sequence). The CDR3 sequence is 16 residues long. The V end was cut by 3 bases, the J end by 0 bases, with 15 bases between. CDR3 bases: TGCAGTGCTAGTTCGGGACAAGACCTTAGCAATCAGCCCCAGCATTTT. Protein: CSASSGQDLSNQPQHF.

The table lists this clone with a few counts. The chain is built from TRBV4-3 and TRBJ1-5, with D unresolved. There are 13 residues in the CDR3. The germline CDR1 and CDR2 sequences are LGHNA and YSLEER. The germline V and J ends were trimmed by 2 bases and 3 bases, with 5 bases remaining between them. The DNA of the CDR3 is TGCGCCAGCAGCCAAAACATCAATCAGCCCCAGCATTTT. Translation: CASSQNINQPQHF.